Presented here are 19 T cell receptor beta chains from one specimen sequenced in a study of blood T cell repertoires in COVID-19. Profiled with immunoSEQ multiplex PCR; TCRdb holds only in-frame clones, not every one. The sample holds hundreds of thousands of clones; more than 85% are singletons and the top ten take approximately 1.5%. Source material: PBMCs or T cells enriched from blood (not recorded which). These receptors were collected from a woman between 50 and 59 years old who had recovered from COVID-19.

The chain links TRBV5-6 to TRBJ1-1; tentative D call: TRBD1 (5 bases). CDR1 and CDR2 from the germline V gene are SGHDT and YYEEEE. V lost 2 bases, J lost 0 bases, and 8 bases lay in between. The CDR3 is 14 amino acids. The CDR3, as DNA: TGTGCCAGCAGCTTCGGGACTTTGAACACTGAAGCTTTCTTT. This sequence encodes CASSFGTLNTEAFF.

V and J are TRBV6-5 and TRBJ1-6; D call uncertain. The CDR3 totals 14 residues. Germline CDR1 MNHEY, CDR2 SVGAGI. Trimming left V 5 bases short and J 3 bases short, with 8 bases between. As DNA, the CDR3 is TGTGCCAGCAGTACAGTATTCTATAATTCACCCCTCCACTTT. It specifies CASSTVFYNSPLHF.

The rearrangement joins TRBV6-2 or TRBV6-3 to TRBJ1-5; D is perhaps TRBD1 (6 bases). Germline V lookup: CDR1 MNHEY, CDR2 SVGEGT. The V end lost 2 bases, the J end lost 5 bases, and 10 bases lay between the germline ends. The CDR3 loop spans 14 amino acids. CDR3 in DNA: TGTGCCAGCAGTTACACAGGGTCTCATCAGCCCCAGCATTTT. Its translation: CASSYTGSHQPQHF.

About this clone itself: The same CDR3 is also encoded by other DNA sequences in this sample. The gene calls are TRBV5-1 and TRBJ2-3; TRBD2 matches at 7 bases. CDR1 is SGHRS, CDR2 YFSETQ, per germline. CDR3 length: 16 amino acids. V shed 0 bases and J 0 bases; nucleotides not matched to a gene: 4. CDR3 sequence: CASSLGLAVSTDTQYF. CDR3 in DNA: TGCGCCAGCAGCTTGGGGCTAGCGGTTAGCACAGATACGCAGTATTTT.

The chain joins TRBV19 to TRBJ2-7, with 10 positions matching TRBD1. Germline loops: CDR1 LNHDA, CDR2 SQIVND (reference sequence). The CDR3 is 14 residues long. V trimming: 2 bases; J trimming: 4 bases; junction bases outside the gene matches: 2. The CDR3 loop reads CASSIPGQGYEQYF. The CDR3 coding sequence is TGTGCCAGTAGTATACCGGGACAGGGGTACGAGCAGTACTTC.

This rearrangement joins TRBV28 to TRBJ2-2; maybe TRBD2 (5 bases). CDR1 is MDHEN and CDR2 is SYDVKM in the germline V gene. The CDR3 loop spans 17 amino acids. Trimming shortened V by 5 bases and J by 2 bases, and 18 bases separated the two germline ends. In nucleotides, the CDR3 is TGTGCCAGCAGTCCTCCCTCTCCTCTAGCAAACACCGGGGAGCTGTTTTTT. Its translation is CASSPPSPLANTGELFF.

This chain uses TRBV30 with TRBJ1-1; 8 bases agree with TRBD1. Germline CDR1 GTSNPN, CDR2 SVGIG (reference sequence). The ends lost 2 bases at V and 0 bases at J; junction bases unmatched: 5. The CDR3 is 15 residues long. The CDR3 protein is CAWSRQGRVNTEAFF. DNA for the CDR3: TGTGCCTGGAGTAGACAGGGGAGGGTGAACACTGAAGCTTTCTTT.

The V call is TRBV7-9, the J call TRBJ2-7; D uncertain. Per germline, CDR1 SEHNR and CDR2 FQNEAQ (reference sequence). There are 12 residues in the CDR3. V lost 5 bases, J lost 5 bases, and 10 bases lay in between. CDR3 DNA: TGTGCCAGCAGCCCGAGTGGTAACGAGCAGTACTTC. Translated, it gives CASSPSGNEQYF.

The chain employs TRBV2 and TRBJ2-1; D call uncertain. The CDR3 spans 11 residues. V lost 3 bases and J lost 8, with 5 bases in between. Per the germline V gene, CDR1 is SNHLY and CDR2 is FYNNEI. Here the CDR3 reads CASSDYYEQFF. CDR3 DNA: TGTGCCAGCAGTGATTACTATGAGCAGTTCTTC. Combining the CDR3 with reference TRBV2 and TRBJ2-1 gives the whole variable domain EPEVTQTPSHQVTQMGQEVILRCVPISNHLYFYWYRQILGQKVEFLVSFYNNEISEKSEIFDDQFSVERPDGSNFTLKIRSTKLEDSAMYFCASSDYYEQFFGPGTRLTVL.

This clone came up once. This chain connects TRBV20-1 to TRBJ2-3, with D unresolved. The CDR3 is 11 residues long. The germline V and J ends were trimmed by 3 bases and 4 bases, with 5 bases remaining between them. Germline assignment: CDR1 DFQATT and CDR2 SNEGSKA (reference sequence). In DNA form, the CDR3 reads TGCAGTGCTAGGAGTGCAGATACGCAGTATTTT. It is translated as CSARSADTQYF.

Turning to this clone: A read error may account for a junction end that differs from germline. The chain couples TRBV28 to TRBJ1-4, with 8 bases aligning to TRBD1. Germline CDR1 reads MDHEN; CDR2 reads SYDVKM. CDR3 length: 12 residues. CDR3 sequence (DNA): TGTGCCAGCAGTCCCTCATACAGGGGGGAGGTTTTT. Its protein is CASSPSYRGEVF. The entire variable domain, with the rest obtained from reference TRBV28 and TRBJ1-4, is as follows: DVKVTQSSRYLVKRTGEKVFLECVQDMDHENMFWYRQDPGLGLRLIYFSYDVKMKEKGDIPEGYSVSREKKERFSLILESASTNQTSMYLCASSPSYRGEVFGSGTQLSVL.

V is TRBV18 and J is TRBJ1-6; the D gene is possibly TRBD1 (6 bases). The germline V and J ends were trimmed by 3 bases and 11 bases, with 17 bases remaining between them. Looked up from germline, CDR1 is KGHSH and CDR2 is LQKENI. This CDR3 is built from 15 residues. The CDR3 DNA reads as TGTGCCAGCTCACCCGAAGGGGGATCCAGGACACCCCTCCACTTT. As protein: CASSPEGGSRTPLHF.

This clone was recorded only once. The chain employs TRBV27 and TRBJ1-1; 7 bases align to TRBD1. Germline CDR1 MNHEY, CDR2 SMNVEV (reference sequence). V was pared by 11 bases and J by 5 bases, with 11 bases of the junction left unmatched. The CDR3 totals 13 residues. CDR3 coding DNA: TGTGCCGGCCCGGTTCAGGGGGATACTGAAGCTTTCTTT. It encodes CAGPVQGDTEAFF.

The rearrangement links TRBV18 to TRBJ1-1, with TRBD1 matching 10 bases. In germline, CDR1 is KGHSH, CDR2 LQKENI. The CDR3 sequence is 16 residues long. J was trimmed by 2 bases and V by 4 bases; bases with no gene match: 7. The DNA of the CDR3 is TGTGCCAGCTCACTTTCGACAGGGGGCTTTAACACTGAAGCTTTCTTT. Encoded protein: CASSLSTGGFNTEAFF.

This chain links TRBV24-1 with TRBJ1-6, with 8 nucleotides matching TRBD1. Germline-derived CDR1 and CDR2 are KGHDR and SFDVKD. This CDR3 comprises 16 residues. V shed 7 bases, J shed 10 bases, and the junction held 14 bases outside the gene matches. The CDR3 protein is CATRETRGPSHSPLHF. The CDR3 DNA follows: TGTGCCACCAGGGAAACCAGGGGGCCAAGCCACTCACCCCTCCACTTT.

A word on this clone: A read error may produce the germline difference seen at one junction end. CDR3 region: CSANTGTGNF. The CDR3 region has the DNA TGCAGCGCCAATACCGGGACAGGGAATTTT. The chain couples TRBV29-1 to TRBJ1-1; 9 bases line up with TRBD1. CDR3 size: 10 residues. In germline, CDR1 is SQVTM, CDR2 ANQGSEA.

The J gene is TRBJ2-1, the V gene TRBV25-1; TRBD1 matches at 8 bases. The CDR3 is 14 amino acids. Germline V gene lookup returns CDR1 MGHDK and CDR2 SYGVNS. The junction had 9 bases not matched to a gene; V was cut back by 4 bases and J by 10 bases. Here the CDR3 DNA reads TGTGCCAGCAGTGCCGAGACAGGGGCTTGGGAGCAGTTCTTC. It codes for CASSAETGAWEQFF.

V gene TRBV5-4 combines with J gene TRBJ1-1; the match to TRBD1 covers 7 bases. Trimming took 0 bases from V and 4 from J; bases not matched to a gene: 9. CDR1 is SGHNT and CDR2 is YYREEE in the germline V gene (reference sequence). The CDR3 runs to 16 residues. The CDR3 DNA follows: TGTGCCAGCAGCTTGGGAGGGGGCTTAGGGGGCACTGAAGCTTTCTTT. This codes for CASSLGGGLGGTEAFF. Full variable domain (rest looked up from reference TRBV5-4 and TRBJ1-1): ETGVTQSPTHLIKTRGQQVTLRCSSQSGHNTVSWYQQALGQGPQFIFQYYREEENGRGNFPPRFSGLQFPNYSSELNVNALELDDSALYLCASSLGGGLGGTEAFFGQGTRLTVV.

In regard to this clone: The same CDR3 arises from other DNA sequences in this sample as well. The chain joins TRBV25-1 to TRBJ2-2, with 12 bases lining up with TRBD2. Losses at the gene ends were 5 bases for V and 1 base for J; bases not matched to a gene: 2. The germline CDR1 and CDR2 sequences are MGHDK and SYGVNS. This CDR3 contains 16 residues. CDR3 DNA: TGTGCCAGCAGTATACTAGCGGGAGGGAACACCGGGGAGCTGTTTTTT. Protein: CASSILAGGNTGELFF.